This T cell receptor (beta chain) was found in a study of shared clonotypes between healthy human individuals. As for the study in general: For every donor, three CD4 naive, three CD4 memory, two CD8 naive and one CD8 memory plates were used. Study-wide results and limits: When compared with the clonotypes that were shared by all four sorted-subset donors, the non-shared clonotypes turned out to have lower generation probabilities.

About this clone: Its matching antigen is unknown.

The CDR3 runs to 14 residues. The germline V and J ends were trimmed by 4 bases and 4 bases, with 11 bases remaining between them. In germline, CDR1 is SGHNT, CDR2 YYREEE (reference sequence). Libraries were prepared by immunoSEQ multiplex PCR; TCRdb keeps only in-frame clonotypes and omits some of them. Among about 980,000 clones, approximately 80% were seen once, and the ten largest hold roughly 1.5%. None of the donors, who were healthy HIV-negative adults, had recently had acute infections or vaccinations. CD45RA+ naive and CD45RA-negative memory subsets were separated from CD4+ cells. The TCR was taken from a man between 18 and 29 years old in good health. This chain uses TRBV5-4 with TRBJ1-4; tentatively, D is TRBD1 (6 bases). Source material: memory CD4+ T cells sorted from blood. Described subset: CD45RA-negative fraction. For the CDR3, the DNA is TGTGCCAGCAGCATGGACAGTCTTAATGAAAAACTGTTTTTT. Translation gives CASSMDSLNEKLFF. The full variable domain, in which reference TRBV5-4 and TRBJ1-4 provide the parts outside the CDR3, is ETGVTQSPTHLIKTRGQQVTLRCSSQSGHNTVSWYQQALGQGPQFIFQYYREEENGRGNFPPRFSGLQFPNYSSELNVNALELDDSALYLCASSMDSLNEKLFFGSGTQLSVL.